This T cell receptor (beta chain) is drawn from a study of cytomegalovirus exposure and HLA in healthy donors. The V and J ends lost 2 bases and 5 bases respectively, with 15 bases between them. CDR1 and CDR2 (germline): SGDLS, YYNGEE. The CDR3 contains 15 residues. Comments on this clone: The antigen is undetermined.

Vbeta (60) and Jbeta (13) primers were used in the PCR. The authors' processing: Per a later analysis, the number of unique TCR beta chains was approximately 73 million, of which 8.5 million to 11 million were shared. Clones were read by immunoSEQ multiplex PCR, and TCRdb kept only the in-frame ones, dropping some. D and trimming were read from the DNA, whereas the V and J calls and clone size are those reported in that table. The table has more than 80,000 clones, approximately 76% seen once. General study findings and limits: Some V segments, including TRBV6-2 and TRBV6-3, were excluded as indistinguishable. What TCR beta sequences reportedly achieved was accurate prediction of HLA-A and HLA-B alleles in most subjects. Analysis performed later found 15,000 or so TCR beta sequences associated with HLA alleles at 0.05 false discovery rate.

The chain employs TRBV9 and TRBJ2-3; D might be TRBD1 (6 bases). Sequenced sample: PBMCs. The TCR was taken from a woman aged 55-70 years in good health and CMV-seropositive. The chain's CDR3 is CASSVLVGAGDTQYF. The DNA for the CDR3 is TGTGCCAGCAGCGTCCTAGTGGGGGCGGGAGATACGCAGTATTTT.